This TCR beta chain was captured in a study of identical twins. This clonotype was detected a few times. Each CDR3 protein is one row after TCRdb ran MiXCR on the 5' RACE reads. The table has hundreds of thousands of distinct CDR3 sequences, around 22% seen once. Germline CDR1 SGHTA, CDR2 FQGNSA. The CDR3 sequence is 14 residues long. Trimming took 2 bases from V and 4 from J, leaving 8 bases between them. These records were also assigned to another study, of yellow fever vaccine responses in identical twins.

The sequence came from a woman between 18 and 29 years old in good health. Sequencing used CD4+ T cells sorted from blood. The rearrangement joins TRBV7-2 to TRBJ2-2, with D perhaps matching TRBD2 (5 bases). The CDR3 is CASSLSRGTGELFF. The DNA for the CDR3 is TGTGCCAGCAGCTTAAGCCGGGGCACCGGGGAGCTGTTTTTT.